These 27 T cell receptor beta chains came from one sample sequenced in a study of cytomegalovirus exposure and HLA in healthy donors (dated by TCRdb to 2017 to 2019). The library was produced with the immunoSEQ multiplex PCR assay. The multiplex PCR relied on a mix of 60 forward primers for TCR Vbeta segments and 13 reverse primers for TCR Jbeta segments. Sourced from immuneACCESS, this table was stored by TCRdb with only in-frame sequences that have V and J called. A share of the clones is absent; for the studies checked, an unresolved V gene accounts for under half, and the remainder has no known explanation. The sample includes 30,000 to 40,000 clones, with about 70% observed a single time. The ten largest clones represent about 9.5% of the sample. Sequencing was done on a sample of PBMCs. These receptors were collected from a man aged 35-49 years in good health and CMV-seropositive.

This chain links TRBV6-5 with TRBJ1-2; a possible D gene is TRBD1 (6 bases). CDR1 MNHEY and CDR2 SVGAGI come from the germline V gene. V was pared by 5 bases and J by 8 bases, with 15 bases between. The CDR3 is 13 amino acids. CDR3 in amino acids: CASSPTGGRGYTF. CDR3 sequence (DNA): TGTGCCAGCAGTCCCACGGGGGGCCGGGGCTACACCTTC.

The chain couples TRBV5-1 to TRBJ2-7; TRBD1 might be the D (6 bases). The CDR3 length is 11 residues. Germline CDR1 is SGHRS and CDR2 is YFSETQ. V shed 8 bases and J shed 6 bases, with 12 bases lying between them. CDR3 coding DNA: TGCGCCAGTCAGAGGGGGTTCGAGCAGTACTTC. Its protein is CASQRGFEQYF.

The J gene is TRBJ2-2, the V gene TRBV9; 7 bases line up with TRBD2. Unmatched junction bases numbered 3, after V lost 0 bases and J lost 4 bases. Germline V gives CDR1 SGDLS, CDR2 YYNGEE. The CDR3 totals 15 residues. The CDR3 loop reads CASSVERGGTGELFF. CDR3 sequence (DNA): TGTGCCAGCAGCGTAGAGCGGGGCGGCACCGGGGAGCTGTTTTTT.

This clone was seen once. The genes are TRBV27 and TRBJ1-1; 11 bases agree with TRBD1. J was trimmed by 0 bases and V by 5 bases; bases with no gene match: 5. Germline loops: CDR1 MNHEY, CDR2 SMNVEV (reference sequence). The CDR3 has 16 amino acids. In DNA form, the CDR3 reads TGTGCCAGCAGTGTGGACAGGGGGCTGGTGAACACTGAAGCTTTCTTT. Translating gives CASSVDRGLVNTEAFF.

This clone came up a few times. The chain employs TRBV5-1 and TRBJ2-7; TRBD1 matches at 7 bases. Germline CDR1 SGHRS, CDR2 YFSETQ. The CDR3 is made up of 14 amino acids. V dropped 0 bases and J dropped 4; count of bases not matched to a gene: 4. CDR3: CASSLGQGLYEQYF. The CDR3 nucleotides are TGCGCCAGCAGCTTGGGACAGGGTTTGTACGAGCAGTACTTC. The entire variable domain, with the rest obtained from reference TRBV5-1 and TRBJ2-7, is as follows: KAGVTQTPRYLIKTRGQQVTLSCSPISGHRSVSWYQQTPGQGLQFLFEYFSETQRNKGNFPGRFSGRQFSNSRSEMNVSTLELGDSALYLCASSLGQGLYEQYFGPGTRLTVT.

The J gene is TRBJ2-2, the V gene TRBV7-3; D remains ambiguous. The V gene lost 10 bases and the J gene lost 0 bases, with 9 bases spanning the gap. CDR1 and CDR2 (germline): SGHTA, FQGTGA. The CDR3 loop spans 13 amino acids. CDR3 region: CATGRANTGELFF. The CDR3 DNA reads as TGTGCCACGGGTAGAGCGAACACCGGGGAGCTGTTTTTT.

The chain combines TRBV19 with TRBJ1-1; D possibly corresponds to TRBD1 (5 bases). V lost 5 bases and J lost 0, with 7 bases in between. The germline V gene encodes CDR1 LNHDA and CDR2 SQIVND (reference sequence). The CDR3 sequence is 13 residues long. Here the CDR3 DNA reads TGTGCCAGTAGTTCGACAGTGAACACTGAAGCTTTCTTT. It codes for CASSSTVNTEAFF.

This rearrangement joins TRBV2 to TRBJ2-7, with 7 positions matching TRBD1. This CDR3 region has 13 residues. CDR1 is SNHLY, CDR2 FYNNEI, per germline. V gave up 4 bases and J gave up 5 bases; unmatched junction bases: 5. The CDR3 sequence is CASSGQGRNEQYF. DNA of the CDR3: TGTGCCAGCAGTGGACAGGGCCGGAACGAGCAGTACTTC. The full variable domain, in which reference TRBV2 and TRBJ2-7 provide the parts outside the CDR3, is EPEVTQTPSHQVTQMGQEVILRCVPISNHLYFYWYRQILGQKVEFLVSFYNNEISEKSEIFDDQFSVERPDGSNFTLKIRSTKLEDSAMYFCASSGQGRNEQYFGPGTRLTVT.

There are a few counts of this clone. This chain links TRBV6-1 with TRBJ1-2, with a possible D match to TRBD1 (5 bases). The V end was cut by 7 bases, the J end by 7 bases, with 13 bases between. The CDR3 runs to 12 residues. Germline V gene lookup returns CDR1 MNHNS and CDR2 SASEGT. As DNA, the CDR3 is TGTGCCAGCACCCCAGGGCACTCTGGCTACACCTTC. Translated, it gives CASTPGHSGYTF.

The chain carries TRBV5-1 and TRBJ2-1; 8 bases are a match to TRBD2. This CDR3 is 15 amino acids long. J lost 7 bases, V lost 0 bases, and 6 bases had no gene match. Germline CDR1 and CDR2: SGHRS and YFSETQ. DNA for the CDR3: TGCGCCAGCAGCTTGGAAACGGGGGGGCCGAATGAGCAGTTCTTC. Protein sequence: CASSLETGGPNEQFF.

This clone appeared a few times. The CDR3: CASSFNSYNEQFF. DNA of the CDR3: TGTGCCAGCAGCTTTAATTCCTACAATGAGCAGTTCTTC. The chain uses TRBV13 and TRBJ2-1; D unresolved. The V end was cut by 3 bases, the J end by 1 base, with 4 bases between. The CDR3 is made up of 13 amino acids. In germline, CDR1 is PRHDT, CDR2 FYEKMQ (reference sequence).

The rearrangement links TRBV25-1 to TRBJ2-1; 8 nucleotides align to TRBD2. CDR1 is MGHDK, CDR2 SYGVNS, per germline. This CDR3 spans 16 amino acids. The trim removed 3 bases at V and 2 bases at J, leaving 6 bases unmatched. DNA for the CDR3: TGTGCCAGCAGTGACGTTCGGGGGGGGACCTACAATGAGCAGTTCTTC. Translation gives CASSDVRGGTYNEQFF.

This clone has only a few counts. This chain connects TRBV6-4 to TRBJ2-3; possibly TRBD1 for D (6 bases). The CDR3 consists of 16 residues. V was clipped by 0 bases and J by 2 bases, with 12 bases between them. Germline lookup yields CDR1 MRHNA and CDR2 SNTAGT. CDR3 amino acids: CASSDSMTGHTDTQYF. In DNA form, the CDR3 reads TGTGCCAGCAGTGACTCGATGACGGGACACACAGATACGCAGTATTTT.

The table lists this clone with a few counts. The chain combines TRBV21-1 with TRBJ1-2; the table calls TRBD1, which could not be checked here. TRBV21-1 is a documented pseudogene. The CDR3 loop spans 16 amino acids. The CDR3 here is CASSKGGTQYNYGYTF. For the CDR3, the DNA is TGTGCCAGCAGCAAAGGTGGGACACAATATAACTATGGCTACACCTTC.

This sequence joins TRBV10-3 and TRBJ2-3; 13 bases match TRBD2. Germline-derived CDR1 and CDR2 are ENHRY and SYGVKD. With V trimmed by 6 bases and J by 8 bases, 11 bases remained unmatched. The CDR3 runs to 16 residues. The CDR3 is CAISSGTSGVQATQYF. The DNA of the CDR3 is TGTGCCATCAGCTCCGGGACTAGCGGGGTGCAAGCTACGCAGTATTTT.

The table lists this clone with a few counts. The chain uses TRBV2 and TRBJ1-3; a possible D gene is TRBD1 (6 bases). V lost 4 bases and J lost 4, with 8 bases in between. The CDR3 length is 13 residues. Germline CDR1 is SNHLY and CDR2 is FYNNEI. CDR3 DNA: TGTGCCAGCAGTGGGACAGAAGGAAACACCATATATTTT. This sequence encodes CASSGTEGNTIYF.

This clone is a singleton in its sample. CDR3 DNA sequence: TGTGCCAGCAGCCTATCAAGCTCCTACAATGAGCAGTTCTTC. Amino acids: CASSLSSSYNEQFF. The J gene is TRBJ2-1, the V gene TRBV7-3; no clear D gene. Germline V gene lookup returns CDR1 SGHTA and CDR2 FQGTGA. Trimming removed 5 bases from V and 0 bases from J, with 8 bases in between. The CDR3 extends over 14 amino acids.

This chain joins TRBV6-5 and TRBJ1-1; 10 positions agree with TRBD1. CDR1 and CDR2 from the germline V gene are MNHEY and SVGAGI. The CDR3 spans 16 residues. Trimming cost V 0 bases and J 6 bases; bases outside gene matches: 7. The CDR3 region is CASSYSSGQGSPEAFF. CDR3 DNA: TGTGCCAGCAGTTACTCCTCGGGACAGGGGTCCCCTGAAGCTTTCTTT.

V usage is TRBV4-1 and J usage is TRBJ2-2; 7 bases agree with TRBD1. Germline-derived CDR1 and CDR2 are MGHRA and YSYEKL. The J segment lost 5 bases and the V segment lost 4 bases, leaving 10 bases of the junction unmatched. This CDR3 region has 16 residues. Here the CDR3 DNA reads TGCGCCAGCAGCCGTCGTATACAGGGGATGACCGGGGAGCTGTTTTTT. Its translation: CASSRRIQGMTGELFF.

The chain has TRBV11-2 and TRBJ2-3; TRBD2 matches 8 bases. This CDR3 comprises 16 residues. Unmatched junction bases numbered 10, after V lost 5 bases and J lost 3 bases. Per germline, CDR1 SGHAT and CDR2 FQNNGV. The CDR3 nucleotides are TGTGCCAGCAGCCTCGCCTCGGGGGGGACGACAGATACGCAGTATTTT. It is translated as CASSLASGGTTDTQYF.

This chain connects TRBV19 to TRBJ1-4; no definite D call. The CDR3 runs to 14 residues. V was pared by 8 bases and J by 6 bases, with 16 bases between. The germline V gene has CDR1 LNHDA and CDR2 SQIVND (reference sequence). This chain's CDR3 is CASAGWEVHEKLFF. The CDR3 DNA reads TGTGCCAGTGCCGGTTGGGAGGTTCATGAAAAACTGTTTTTT. Filled out from reference TRBV19 and TRBJ1-4, the complete variable domain reads DGGITQSPKYLFRKEGQNVTLSCEQNLNHDAMYWYRQDPGQGLRLIYYSQIVNDFQKGDIAEGYSVSREKKESFPLTVTSAQKNPTAFYLCASAGWEVHEKLFFGSGTQLSVL.

The chain combines TRBV7-9 with TRBJ2-1; the match to TRBD2 covers 12 bases. Germline V gene lookup returns CDR1 SEHNR and CDR2 FQNEAQ (reference sequence). This CDR3 is 14 amino acids long. J lost 15 bases, V lost 3 bases, and 9 bases had no gene match. CDR3 protein: CASSFTTSGGSLFF. The CDR3 DNA reads as TGTGCCAGCAGCTTCACGACTAGCGGGGGATCCTTGTTCTTC. The full variable domain, in which reference TRBV7-9 and TRBJ2-1 provide the parts outside the CDR3, is DTGVSQNPRHKITKRGQNVTFRCDPISEHNRLYWYRQTLGQGPEFLTYFQNEAQLEKSRLLSDRFSAERPKGSFSTLEIQRTEQGDSAMYLCASSFTTSGGSLFFGPGTRLTVL.

A few counts support this clone. The chain has TRBV29-1 and TRBJ1-1, with 9 bases that match TRBD1. The J segment lost 5 bases and the V segment lost 6 bases, leaving 7 bases of the junction unmatched. The CDR3 runs 13 residues. The germline CDR1 and CDR2 sequences are SQVTM and ANQGSEA. The CDR3, as DNA: TGCAGCGTGGCGACAGGGGGTAAAACTGAAGCTTTCTTT. Encoded protein: CSVATGGKTEAFF.

The gene calls are TRBV2 and TRBJ2-7; tentatively, D is TRBD1 (5 bases). CDR3 length equals 12 residues. Trimming took 3 bases from V and 5 from J, leaving 8 bases between them. CDR1 is SNHLY, CDR2 FYNNEI, per germline. CDR3 sequence: CASSDDSNEQYF. CDR3 in DNA: TGTGCCAGCAGTGACGACAGCAACGAGCAGTACTTC.

The chain recombines TRBV19 with TRBJ2-3; 7 nucleotides match TRBD2. This CDR3 comprises 16 residues. Losses at the gene ends were 3 bases for V and 2 bases for J; bases not matched to a gene: 8. In germline, CDR1 is LNHDA, CDR2 SQIVND (reference sequence). For the CDR3, the DNA is TGTGCCAGTAGTATTTCCCGGGGGGTATTCACAGATACGCAGTATTTT. Protein: CASSISRGVFTDTQYF.

The J gene is TRBJ1-2, the V gene TRBV18; D possibly corresponds to TRBD1 (5 bases). Germline V gene sequence: CDR1 KGHSH, CDR2 LQKENI. This CDR3 comprises 14 residues. Trimming left V 2 bases short and J 2 bases short, with 9 bases between. The CDR3 sequence is CASSPLKGNYGYTF. The CDR3 DNA sequence: TGTGCCAGCTCACCATTGAAGGGGAACTATGGCTACACCTTC.

This chain links TRBV5-8 with TRBJ2-3, with 10 bases that match TRBD2. V lost 4 bases and J lost 4; bases outside the gene matches: 3. The CDR3 loop spans 14 amino acids. Germline CDR1 is SGHTS and CDR2 is YDEGEE. The CDR3 DNA reads TGTGCCAGCAGCCCCGGACTAGCGGCAGATACGCAGTATTTT. Translation: CASSPGLAADTQYF.